These 12 T cell receptor beta chains share one sample of origin, sequenced in a study of response to subunit inactivated influenza vaccine. TCRdb called the RT-PCR reads again in MiXCR, with one record for every CDR3 protein. This sample has about 650,000 distinct CDR3 sequences; around 15% occur once, and the top ten carry less than 9%. The sample consisted of PBMCs from blood, taken 14 days before vaccination. These receptor sequences come from a man aged 50 or older who received an inactivated influenza vaccine.

This chain links TRBV12-3 or TRBV12-4 with TRBJ2-1, with TRBD2 identical over 16 bases. V was clipped by 6 bases and J by 10 bases; unmatched bases: 6. The CDR3 sequence is 15 residues long. DNA for the CDR3: TGTGCCAGCAGAGCCGGGACTAGCGGGAGGGACGAGCAGTTCTTC. This sequence encodes CASRAGTSGRDEQFF.

The table lists this clonotype with many counts. This chain uses TRBV6-1 with TRBJ2-5; D is possibly TRBD2 (6 bases). The V gene's germline CDR1 is MNHNS and CDR2 SASEGT. The germline V and J ends were trimmed by 7 bases and 3 bases, with 15 bases remaining between them. The CDR3 totals 14 residues. Here the CDR3 DNA reads TGTGCCAGCAATCCTAGCGAGGCAAAAGAGACCCAGTACTTC. It is translated as CASNPSEAKETQYF.

The chain recombines TRBV28 with TRBJ1-5; TRBD1 might be the D (6 bases). Germline assignment: CDR1 MDHEN and CDR2 SYDVKM. V gave up 7 bases and J gave up 1 base, with 23 bases separating them. CDR3 length equals 18 residues. The CDR3 loop reads CASKVNRWGQGSNQPQHF. The CDR3 DNA reads TGTGCCAGCAAAGTAAACAGATGGGGGCAAGGGAGCAATCAGCCCCAGCATTTT.

In its sample, this clonotype was seen many times. The rearrangement uses TRBV3-1 and TRBJ2-6, with a weak D call TRBD2 (6 bases). The CDR3 length is 16 residues. V lost 5 bases and J lost 2, with 13 bases in between. From germline, CDR1 is LGHDT and CDR2 YNNKEL (reference sequence). The CDR3 DNA reads TGTGCCAGCAGCATCCGACTAGTAACTGGGGCCAACGTCCTGACTTTC. Its protein is CASSIRLVTGANVLTF.

This clonotype was counted many times. The rearrangement links TRBV28 to TRBJ2-7, with TRBD2 matching 9 bases. V lost 1 base and J lost 1; bases outside the gene matches: 5. The V gene's germline CDR1 is MDHEN and CDR2 SYDVKM. This CDR3 comprises 16 residues. The CDR3 spells CASSLSGGRGSYEQYF. DNA of the CDR3: TGTGCCAGCAGTTTATCGGGCGGGAGGGGATCCTACGAGCAGTACTTC.

This clonotype was counted between two and nine times. V and J are TRBV29-1 and TRBJ2-1; 10 bases line up with TRBD1. This CDR3 contains 14 residues. Trimming removed 7 bases from V and 4 bases from J; junction bases left unmatched: 7. Germline V lookup: CDR1 SQVTM, CDR2 ANQGSEA. CDR3 sequence (DNA): TGCAGCGCACTACGGACAGGGGGTTACAATGAGCAGTTCTTC. Translated: CSALRTGGYNEQFF.

Many counts were recorded for this clonotype. The chain carries TRBV20-1 and TRBJ1-2; D unresolved. The CDR3 has 13 residues. Trimming cost V 6 bases and J 0 bases, with 11 bases left between them. Germline CDR1 reads DFQATT; CDR2 reads SNEGSKA (reference sequence). CDR3 protein: CSAKGGTNYGYTF. CDR3 in DNA: TGCAGTGCCAAAGGAGGTACTAACTATGGCTACACCTTC.

About this clonotype itself: Mismatch with germline at one junction end may stem from a read error. This chain's CDR3 is CASSPYSTGIVLF. The DNA for the CDR3 is TGTGCCAGCAGCCCATACTCGACAGGGATAGTTCTGTTC. The chain links TRBV27 to TRBJ2-7; 7 bases are shared with TRBD1. The CDR3 has 13 amino acids. CDR1 is MNHEY, CDR2 SMNVEV, per germline (reference sequence).

This clonotype was observed at least ten times. The rearrangement joins TRBV29-1 to TRBJ2-1; D call uncertain. The CDR3 length is 13 residues. V was trimmed by 3 bases and J by 0 bases, leaving 6 bases between them. Germline V CDR1 and CDR2: SQVTM, ANQGSEA. The CDR3 reads CSVEAPSYNEQFF. DNA for the CDR3: TGCAGCGTTGAGGCGCCCTCCTACAATGAGCAGTTCTTC.

There are a few counts of this clonotype. The genes are TRBV11-2 and TRBJ1-4; 9 nucleotides match TRBD1. Germline assignment: CDR1 SGHAT and CDR2 FQNNGV. With 5 bases clipped from V and 8 bases from J, the junction kept 6 bases outside the gene matches. The CDR3 totals 14 residues. The CDR3 region has the DNA TGTGCCAGCAGCGCCGGGACAGGGAGGGAAAAACTGTTTTTT. This encodes CASSAGTGREKLFF.

The sample holds many counts of this clonotype. The chain has TRBV4-2 and TRBJ2-7; a weak D match, TRBD2 (6 bases). V was pared by 5 bases and J by 6 bases, with 23 bases between. The CDR3 contains 16 residues. Germline CDR1 and CDR2: LGHNA and YNFKEQ. CDR3 DNA sequence: TGTGCCAGCAGCACCCAACTGGGCCACCCCGGGAGCGAGCAGTACTTC. Encoded protein: CASSTQLGHPGSEQYF.

The chain combines TRBV2 with TRBJ2-1; possibly TRBD1 for D (6 bases). The CDR3 has 15 residues. Germline loops: CDR1 SNHLY, CDR2 FYNNEI. V lost 8 bases and J 4 bases, leaving 18 bases between the germline ends. CDR3 nucleotides: TGTGCCAGCGACCCGGACAGCTCCTCATACAATGAGCAGTTCTTC. Translation: CASDPDSSSYNEQFF.